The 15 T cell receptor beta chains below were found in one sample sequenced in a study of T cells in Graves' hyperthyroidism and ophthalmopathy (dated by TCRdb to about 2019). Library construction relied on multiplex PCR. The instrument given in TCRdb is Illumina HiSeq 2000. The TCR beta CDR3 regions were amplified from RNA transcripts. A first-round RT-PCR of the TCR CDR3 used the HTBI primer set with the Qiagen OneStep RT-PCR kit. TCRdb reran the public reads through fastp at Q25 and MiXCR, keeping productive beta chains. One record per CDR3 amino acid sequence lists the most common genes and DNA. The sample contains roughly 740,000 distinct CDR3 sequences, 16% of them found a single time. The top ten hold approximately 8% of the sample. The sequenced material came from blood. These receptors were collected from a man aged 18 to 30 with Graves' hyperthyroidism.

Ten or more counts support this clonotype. DNA of the CDR3: TGCAGTGCTACCCCGGGCCAGGCGTTCAACGAGCAGTACTTC. This codes for CSATPGQAFNEQYF. The chain is built from TRBV20-1 and TRBJ2-7; no definite D call. V was pared by 4 bases and J by 5 bases, with 18 bases between. Germline-derived CDR1 and CDR2 are DFQATT and SNEGSKA (reference sequence). The CDR3 totals 14 residues.

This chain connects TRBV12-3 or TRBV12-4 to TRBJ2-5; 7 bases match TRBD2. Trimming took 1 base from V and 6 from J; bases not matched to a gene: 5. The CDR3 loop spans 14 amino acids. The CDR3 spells CASSLELARQTQYF. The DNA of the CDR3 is TGTGCCAGCAGTTTAGAACTAGCGAGGCAGACCCAGTACTTC.

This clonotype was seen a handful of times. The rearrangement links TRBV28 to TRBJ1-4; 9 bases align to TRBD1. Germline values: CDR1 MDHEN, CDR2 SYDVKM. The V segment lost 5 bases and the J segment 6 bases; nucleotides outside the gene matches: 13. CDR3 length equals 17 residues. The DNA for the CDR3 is TGTGCCAGCAGTCTACCGGGACAGGGCGGCATAGATGAAAAACTGTTTTTT. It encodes CASSLPGQGGIDEKLFF.

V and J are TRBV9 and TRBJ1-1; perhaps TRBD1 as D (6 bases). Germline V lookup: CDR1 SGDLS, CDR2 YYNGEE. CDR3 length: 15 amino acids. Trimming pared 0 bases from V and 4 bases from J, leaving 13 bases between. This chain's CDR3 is CASSVDGGPGTEAFF. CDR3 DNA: TGTGCCAGCAGCGTAGATGGGGGGCCGGGCACTGAAGCTTTCTTT.

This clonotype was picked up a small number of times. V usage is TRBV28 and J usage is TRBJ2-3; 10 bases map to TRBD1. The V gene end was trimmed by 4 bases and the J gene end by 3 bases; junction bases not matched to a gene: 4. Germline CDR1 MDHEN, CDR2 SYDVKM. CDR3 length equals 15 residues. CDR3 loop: CASSWGDRGTDTQYF. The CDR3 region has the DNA TGTGCCAGCAGTTGGGGGGACAGGGGTACAGATACGCAGTATTTT.

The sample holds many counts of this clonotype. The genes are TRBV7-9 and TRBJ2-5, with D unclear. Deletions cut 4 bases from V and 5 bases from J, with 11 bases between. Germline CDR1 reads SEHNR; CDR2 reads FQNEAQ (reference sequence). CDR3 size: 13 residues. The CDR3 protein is CASSSLLVETQYF. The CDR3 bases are TGTGCCAGCAGCTCCCTCTTAGTGGAGACCCAGTACTTC.

The CDR3 region has the DNA TGTGCCAGCAGTAGGGCGGAGTGGACAGATACGCAGTATTTT. The encoded protein is CASSRAEWTDTQYF. The V gene is TRBV4-2, the J gene TRBJ2-3; no clear D gene. Germline-derived CDR1 and CDR2 are LGHNA and YNFKEQ. CDR3 size: 14 residues. V dropped 6 bases and J dropped 3 bases, with 13 bases sitting between them.

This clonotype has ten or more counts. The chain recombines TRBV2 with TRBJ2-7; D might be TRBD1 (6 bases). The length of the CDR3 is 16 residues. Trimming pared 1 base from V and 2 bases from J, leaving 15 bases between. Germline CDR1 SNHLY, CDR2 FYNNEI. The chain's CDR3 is CASSEVGTSPPYEQYF. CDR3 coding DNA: TGTGCCAGCAGTGAAGTGGGGACAAGTCCTCCCTACGAGCAGTACTTC.

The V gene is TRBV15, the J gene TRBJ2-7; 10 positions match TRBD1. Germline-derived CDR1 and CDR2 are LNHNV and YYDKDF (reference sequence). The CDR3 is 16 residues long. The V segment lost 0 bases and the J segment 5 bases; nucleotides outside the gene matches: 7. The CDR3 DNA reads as TGTGCCACCAGCAGAGATGGGGACAGGGGTTTCCACGAGCAGTACTTC. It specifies CATSRDGDRGFHEQYF.

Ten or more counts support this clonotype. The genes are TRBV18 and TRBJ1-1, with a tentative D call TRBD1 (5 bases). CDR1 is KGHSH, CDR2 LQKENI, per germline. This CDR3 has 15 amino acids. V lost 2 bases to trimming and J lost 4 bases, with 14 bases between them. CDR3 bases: TGTGCCAGCTCACCAGGGGGGTGGGGTTCCACTGAAGCTTTCTTT. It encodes CASSPGGWGSTEAFF.

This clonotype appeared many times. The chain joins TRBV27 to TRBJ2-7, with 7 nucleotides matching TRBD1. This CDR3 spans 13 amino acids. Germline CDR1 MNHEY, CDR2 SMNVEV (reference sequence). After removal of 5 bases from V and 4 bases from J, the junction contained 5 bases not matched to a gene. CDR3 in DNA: TGTGCCAGCAGTCTCGGGACAGAGTACGAGCAGTACTTC. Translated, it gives CASSLGTEYEQYF.

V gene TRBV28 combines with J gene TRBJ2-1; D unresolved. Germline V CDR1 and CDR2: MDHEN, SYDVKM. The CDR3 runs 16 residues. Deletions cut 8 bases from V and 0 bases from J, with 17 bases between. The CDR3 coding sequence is TGTGCCAGCCGAAACACCCCTGCAGGCTCCTACAATGAGCAGTTCTTC. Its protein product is CASRNTPAGSYNEQFF.

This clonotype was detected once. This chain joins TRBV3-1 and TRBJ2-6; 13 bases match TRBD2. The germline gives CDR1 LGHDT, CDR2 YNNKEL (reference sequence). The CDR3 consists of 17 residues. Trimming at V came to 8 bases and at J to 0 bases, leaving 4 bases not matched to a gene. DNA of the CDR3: TGTGCCAGCCGAGGACTAGCGGGAGACTCTGGGGCCAACGTCCTGACTTTC. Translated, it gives CASRGLAGDSGANVLTF.

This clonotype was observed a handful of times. The CDR3 DNA reads TGTGCCAGCAGCTTGGCCTGGGAGACGACCTATGGCTACACCTTC. Amino acids: CASSLAWETTYGYTF. V is TRBV5-6 and J is TRBJ1-2; D unclear. In germline, CDR1 is SGHDT, CDR2 YYEEEE. There are 15 residues in the CDR3. V lost 0 bases, J lost 4 bases, and 13 bases lay in between.

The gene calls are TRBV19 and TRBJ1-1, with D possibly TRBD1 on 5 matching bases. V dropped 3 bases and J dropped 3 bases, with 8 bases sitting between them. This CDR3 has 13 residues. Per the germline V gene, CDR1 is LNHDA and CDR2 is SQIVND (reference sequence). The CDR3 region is CASSMRGDTEAFF. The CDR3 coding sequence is TGTGCCAGTAGTATGAGGGGAGACACTGAAGCTTTCTTT.